The T cell receptor beta chain under discussion was sequenced for a study of early T cells in non-severe SARS-CoV-2 infection. CDR1 and CDR2 (germline): MNHNY, SVGAGI (reference sequence). Trimming stripped 5 bases from V and 16 bases from J, with 18 bases between. The CDR3 is made up of 12 amino acids. TCRdb redid the calling of the 5' RACE reads with MiXCR, one entry per CDR3 protein. The sample includes 75,000 to 100,000 distinct CDR3 sequences, roughly 14% of them seen just once. Sequenced material: whole blood. The chain combines TRBV6-6 with TRBJ2-1, with D possibly matching TRBD1 (7 bases). The receptor was isolated from an adult who was a healthcare worker with PCR-confirmed SARS-CoV-2 infection or an uninfected control (not recorded which). CDR3 residues: CASSPTGDSFFF. As DNA, the CDR3 is TGTGCCAGCAGTCCCACAGGGGACTCATTCTTCTTC.